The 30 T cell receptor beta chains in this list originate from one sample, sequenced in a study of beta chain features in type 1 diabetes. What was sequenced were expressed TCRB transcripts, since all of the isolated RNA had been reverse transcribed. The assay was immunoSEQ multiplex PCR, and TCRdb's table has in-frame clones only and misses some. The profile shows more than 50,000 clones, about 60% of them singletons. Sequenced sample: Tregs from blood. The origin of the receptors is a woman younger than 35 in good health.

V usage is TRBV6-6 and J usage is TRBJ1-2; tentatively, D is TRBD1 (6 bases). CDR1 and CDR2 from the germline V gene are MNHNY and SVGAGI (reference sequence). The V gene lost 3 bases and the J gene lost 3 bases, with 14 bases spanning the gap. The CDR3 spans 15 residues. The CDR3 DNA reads TGTGCCAGCAGTTATAGCCACAGGGATTACTATGGCTACACCTTC. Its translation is CASSYSHRDYYGYTF.

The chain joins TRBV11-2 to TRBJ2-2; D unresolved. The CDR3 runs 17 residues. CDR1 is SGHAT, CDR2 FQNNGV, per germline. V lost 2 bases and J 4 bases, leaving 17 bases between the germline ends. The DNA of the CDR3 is TGTGCCAGCAGCTTAAGTTTAGTCTCGGCGGCCACCGGGGAGCTGTTTTTT. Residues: CASSLSLVSAATGELFF.

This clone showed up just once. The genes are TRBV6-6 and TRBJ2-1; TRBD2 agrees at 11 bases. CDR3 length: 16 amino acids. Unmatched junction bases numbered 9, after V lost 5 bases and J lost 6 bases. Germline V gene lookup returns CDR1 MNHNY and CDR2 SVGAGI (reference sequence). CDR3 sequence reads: CASSRSTSGSGNEQFF. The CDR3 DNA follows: TGTGCCAGCAGTCGTTCAACTAGCGGGAGTGGCAATGAGCAGTTCTTC.

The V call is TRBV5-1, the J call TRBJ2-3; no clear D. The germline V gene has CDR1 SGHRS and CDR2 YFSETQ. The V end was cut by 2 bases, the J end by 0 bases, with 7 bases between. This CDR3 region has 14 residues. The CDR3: CASSFGSSTDTQYF. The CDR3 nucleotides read TGCGCCAGCAGCTTTGGCTCTAGCACAGATACGCAGTATTTT.

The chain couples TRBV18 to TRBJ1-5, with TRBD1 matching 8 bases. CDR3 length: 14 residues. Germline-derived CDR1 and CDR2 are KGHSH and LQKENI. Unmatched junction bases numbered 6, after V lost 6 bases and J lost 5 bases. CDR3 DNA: TGTGCCAGCTCCCGAGGACAGGGAGATCAGCCCCAGCATTTT. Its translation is CASSRGQGDQPQHF.

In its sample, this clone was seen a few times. The CDR3 spells CASSLFQGNTGELFF. CDR3 in DNA: TGCGCCAGCAGCTTGTTTCAGGGGAACACCGGGGAGCTGTTTTTT. The V call is TRBV5-1, the J call TRBJ2-2; weak D call: TRBD1 (5 bases). Trimming shortened V by 1 base and J by 1 base, and 8 bases separated the two germline ends. This CDR3 contains 15 residues. The germline gives CDR1 SGHRS, CDR2 YFSETQ.

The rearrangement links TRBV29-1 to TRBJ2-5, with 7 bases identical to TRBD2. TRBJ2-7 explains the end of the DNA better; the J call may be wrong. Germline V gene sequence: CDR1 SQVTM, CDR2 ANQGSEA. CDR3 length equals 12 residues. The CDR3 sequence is CSVDGGGYEQYF. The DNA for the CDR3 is TGCAGCGTTGATGGGGGGGGGTACGAGCAGTACTTC.

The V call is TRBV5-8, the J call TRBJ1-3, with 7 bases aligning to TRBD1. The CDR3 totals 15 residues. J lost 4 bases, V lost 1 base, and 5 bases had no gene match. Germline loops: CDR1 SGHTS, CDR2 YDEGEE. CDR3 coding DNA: TGTGCCAGCAGCTTGTCAGGGGGTAGAGGAAACACCATATATTTT. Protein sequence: CASSLSGGRGNTIYF.

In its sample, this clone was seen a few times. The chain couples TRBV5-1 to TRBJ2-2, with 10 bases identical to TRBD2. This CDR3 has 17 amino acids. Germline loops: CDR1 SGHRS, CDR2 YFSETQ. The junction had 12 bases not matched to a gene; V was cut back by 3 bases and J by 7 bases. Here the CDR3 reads CASSSGVAGGQSGELFF. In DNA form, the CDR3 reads TGCGCCAGCAGCTCCGGGGTAGCGGGAGGACAGAGCGGGGAGCTGTTTTTT.

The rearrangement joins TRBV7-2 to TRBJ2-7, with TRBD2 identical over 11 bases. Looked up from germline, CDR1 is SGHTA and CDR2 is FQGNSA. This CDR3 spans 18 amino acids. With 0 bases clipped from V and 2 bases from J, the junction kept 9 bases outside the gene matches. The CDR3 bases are TGTGCCAGCAGCTTAGCGAACCTAGCGGGGGGAAACCCCTACGAGCAGTACTTC. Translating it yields CASSLANLAGGNPYEQYF.

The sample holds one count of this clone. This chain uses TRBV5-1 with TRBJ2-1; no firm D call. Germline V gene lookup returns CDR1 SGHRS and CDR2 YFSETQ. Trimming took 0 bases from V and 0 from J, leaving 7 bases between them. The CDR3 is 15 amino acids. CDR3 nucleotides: TGCGCCAGCAGCTTGGGCCCCGGCTCCTACAATGAGCAGTTCTTC. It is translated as CASSLGPGSYNEQFF. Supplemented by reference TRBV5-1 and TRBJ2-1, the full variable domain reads KAGVTQTPRYLIKTRGQQVTLSCSPISGHRSVSWYQQTPGQGLQFLFEYFSETQRNKGNFPGRFSGRQFSNSRSEMNVSTLELGDSALYLCASSLGPGSYNEQFFGPGTRLTVL.

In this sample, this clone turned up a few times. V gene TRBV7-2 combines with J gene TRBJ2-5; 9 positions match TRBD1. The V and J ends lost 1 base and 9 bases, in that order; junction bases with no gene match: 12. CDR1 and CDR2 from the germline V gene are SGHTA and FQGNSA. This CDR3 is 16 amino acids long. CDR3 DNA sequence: TGTGCCAGCAGCTTAGACGTTCCGGGACAGGGAATGGCCCAGTACTTC. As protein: CASSLDVPGQGMAQYF.

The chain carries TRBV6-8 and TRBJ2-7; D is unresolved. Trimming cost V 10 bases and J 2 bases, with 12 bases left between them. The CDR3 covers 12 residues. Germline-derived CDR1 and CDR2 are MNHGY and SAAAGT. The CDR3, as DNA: TGTGCCACCACTCCTTTTCCCTACGAGCAGTACTTC. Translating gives CATTPFPYEQYF.

CDR3 residues: CASSAYEGQGLDGYTF. The DNA for the CDR3 is TGTGCCAGCAGTGCCTATGAGGGACAGGGCCTTGATGGCTACACCTTC. This chain links TRBV25-1 with TRBJ1-2; 9 bases are a match to TRBD1. From germline, CDR1 is MGHDK and CDR2 SYGVNS. The CDR3 consists of 16 residues. The V segment lost 4 bases and the J segment 6 bases; nucleotides outside the gene matches: 12.

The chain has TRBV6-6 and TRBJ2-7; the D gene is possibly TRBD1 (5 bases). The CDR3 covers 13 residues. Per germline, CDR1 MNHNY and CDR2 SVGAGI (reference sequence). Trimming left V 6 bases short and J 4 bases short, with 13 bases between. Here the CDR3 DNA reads TGTGCCAGCAGGTCCAGGGAAGTATACGAGCAGTACTTC. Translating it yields CASRSREVYEQYF.

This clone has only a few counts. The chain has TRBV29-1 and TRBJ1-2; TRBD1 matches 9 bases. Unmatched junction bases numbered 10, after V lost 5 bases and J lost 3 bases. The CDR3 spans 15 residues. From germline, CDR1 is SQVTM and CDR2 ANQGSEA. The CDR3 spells CSVKDRGGRDYGYTF. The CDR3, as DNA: TGCAGCGTTAAGGACAGGGGAGGGAGAGACTATGGCTACACCTTC.

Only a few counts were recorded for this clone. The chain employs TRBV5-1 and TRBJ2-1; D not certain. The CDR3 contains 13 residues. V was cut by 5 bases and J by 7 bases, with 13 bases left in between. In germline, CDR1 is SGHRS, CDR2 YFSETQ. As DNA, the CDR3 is TGCGCCAGCAGACTGGCCGGAGCAAATGAGCAGTTCTTC. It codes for CASRLAGANEQFF. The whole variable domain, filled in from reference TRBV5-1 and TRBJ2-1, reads KAGVTQTPRYLIKTRGQQVTLSCSPISGHRSVSWYQQTPGQGLQFLFEYFSETQRNKGNFPGRFSGRQFSNSRSEMNVSTLELGDSALYLCASRLAGANEQFFGPGTRLTVL.

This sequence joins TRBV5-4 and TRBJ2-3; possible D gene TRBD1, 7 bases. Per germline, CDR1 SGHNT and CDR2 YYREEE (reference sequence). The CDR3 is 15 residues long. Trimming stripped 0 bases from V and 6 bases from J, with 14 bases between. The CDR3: CASSLEARGADTQYF. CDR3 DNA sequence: TGTGCCAGCAGCTTGGAGGCCAGGGGGGCGGATACGCAGTATTTT.

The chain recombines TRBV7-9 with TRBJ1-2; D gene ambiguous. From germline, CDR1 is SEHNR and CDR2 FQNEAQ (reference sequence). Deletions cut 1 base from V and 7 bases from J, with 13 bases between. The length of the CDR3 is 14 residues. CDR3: CASSLGTSGGGYTF. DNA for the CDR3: TGTGCCAGCAGCTTAGGTACCTCCGGAGGTGGCTACACCTTC. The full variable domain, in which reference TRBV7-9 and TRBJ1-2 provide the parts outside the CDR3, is DTGVSQNPRHKITKRGQNVTFRCDPISEHNRLYWYRQTLGQGPEFLTYFQNEAQLEKSRLLSDRFSAERPKGSFSTLEIQRTEQGDSAMYLCASSLGTSGGGYTFGSGTRLTVV.

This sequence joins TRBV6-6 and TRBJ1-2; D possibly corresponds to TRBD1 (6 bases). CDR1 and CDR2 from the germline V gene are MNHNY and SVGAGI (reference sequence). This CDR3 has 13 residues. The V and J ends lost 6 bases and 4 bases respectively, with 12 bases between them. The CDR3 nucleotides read TGTGCCAGCAGCCCAACAGGGACCTATGGCTACACCTTC. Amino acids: CASSPTGTYGYTF.

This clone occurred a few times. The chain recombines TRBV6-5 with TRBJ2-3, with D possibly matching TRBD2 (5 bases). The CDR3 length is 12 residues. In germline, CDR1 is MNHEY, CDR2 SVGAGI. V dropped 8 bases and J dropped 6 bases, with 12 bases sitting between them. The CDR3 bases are TGTGCCAGCCGTGGCGGGTCCGATACGCAGTATTTT. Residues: CASRGGSDTQYF.

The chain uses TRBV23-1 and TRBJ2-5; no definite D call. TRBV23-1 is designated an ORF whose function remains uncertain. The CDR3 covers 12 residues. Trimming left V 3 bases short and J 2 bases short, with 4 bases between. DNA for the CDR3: TGCGCCAGCAGTCAGACTCAAGAGACCCAGTACTTC. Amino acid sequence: CASSQTQETQYF.

CDR3 sequence (DNA): TGCGCCAGCAGCTCTGGACAGGGTACCTATGGCTACACCTTC. Amino acid sequence: CASSSGQGTYGYTF. J is TRBJ1-2 and V is TRBV5-1, with 8 nucleotides matching TRBD1. V lost 3 bases and J lost 4; bases outside the gene matches: 5. The V gene's germline CDR1 is SGHRS and CDR2 YFSETQ. This CDR3 is 14 amino acids long.

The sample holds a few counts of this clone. The CDR3 loop reads CASSPRTGEGGYTF. In DNA form, the CDR3 reads TGCGCCAGCAGCCCACGAACCGGGGAAGGCGGCTACACCTTC. The rearrangement uses TRBV5-1 and TRBJ1-2; the D is unclear. The CDR3 is 14 residues long. CDR1 is SGHRS, CDR2 YFSETQ, per germline. The V end lost 4 bases, the J end lost 8 bases, and 18 bases lay between the germline ends.

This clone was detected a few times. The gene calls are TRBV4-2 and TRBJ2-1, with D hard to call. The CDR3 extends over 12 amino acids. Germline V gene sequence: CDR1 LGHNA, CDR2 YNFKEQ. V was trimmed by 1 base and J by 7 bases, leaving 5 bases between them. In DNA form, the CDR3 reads TGTGCCAGCAGCCAAGGGGCAAATGAGCAGTTCTTC. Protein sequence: CASSQGANEQFF.

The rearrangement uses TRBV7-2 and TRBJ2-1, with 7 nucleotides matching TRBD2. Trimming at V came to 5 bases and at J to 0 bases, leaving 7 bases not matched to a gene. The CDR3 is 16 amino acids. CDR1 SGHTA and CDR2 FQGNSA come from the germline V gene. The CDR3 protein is CASSPLLAHSYNEQFF. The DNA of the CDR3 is TGTGCCAGCAGCCCTCTACTAGCGCACTCCTACAATGAGCAGTTCTTC.

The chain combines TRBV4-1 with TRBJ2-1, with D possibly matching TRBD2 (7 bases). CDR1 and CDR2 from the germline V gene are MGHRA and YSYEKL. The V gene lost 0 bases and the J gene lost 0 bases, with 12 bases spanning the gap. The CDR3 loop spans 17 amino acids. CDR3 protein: CASSQEGGGSSYNEQFF. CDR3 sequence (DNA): TGCGCCAGCAGCCAAGAAGGGGGGGGAAGCTCCTACAATGAGCAGTTCTTC.

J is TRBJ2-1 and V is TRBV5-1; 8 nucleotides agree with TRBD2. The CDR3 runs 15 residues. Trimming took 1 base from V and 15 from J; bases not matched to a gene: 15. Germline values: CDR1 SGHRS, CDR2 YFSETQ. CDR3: CASSLSSGSLFRRFF. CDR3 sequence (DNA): TGCGCCAGCAGCTTGTCGAGCGGGAGCCTCTTTCGCAGGTTCTTC.

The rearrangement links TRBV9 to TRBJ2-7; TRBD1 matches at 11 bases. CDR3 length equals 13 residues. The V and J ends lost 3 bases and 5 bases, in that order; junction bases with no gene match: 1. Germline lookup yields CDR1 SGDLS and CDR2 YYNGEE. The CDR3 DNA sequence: TGTGCCAGCAGCGGGACAGGGGGCAACGAGCAGTACTTC. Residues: CASSGTGGNEQYF.

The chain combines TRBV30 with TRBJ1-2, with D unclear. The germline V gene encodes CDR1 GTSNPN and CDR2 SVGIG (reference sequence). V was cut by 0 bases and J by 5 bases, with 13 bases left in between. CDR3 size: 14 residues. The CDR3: CAWSVKGATYGYTF. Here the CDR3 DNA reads TGTGCCTGGAGTGTTAAGGGAGCCACTTATGGCTACACCTTC.